Detailed here is one T cell receptor beta chain. Time point described: sample taken at primary tumor resection. Donors were over 70 untreated early-stage non-small cell lung cancer patients. Whole RNA came from tumor, nontumor lung or frozen PBMC and was sequenced without being sorted. Germline CDR1 MDHEN, CDR2 SYDVKM. The V end was cut by 3 bases, the J end by 1 base, with 10 bases between. The CDR3 sequence is 15 residues long. The data were obtained in a study of spatial heterogeneity in lung cancer. At the level of the study: Detection consistently captured more beta-chain sequences than alpha-chain sequences.

Every individual TCR cDNA molecule carried its own unique molecular identifier, which allowed correction of PCR and sequencing errors. TCRdb called the 5' RACE reads again in MiXCR, with one record for every CDR3 protein. The sample has just under 95,000 distinct CDR3 sequences, approximately 12% seen once. The chain recombines TRBV28 with TRBJ2-1; D not certain. This clonotype originated in a male donor with early-stage non-small cell lung cancer. This specimen consisted of PBMCs, obtained at surgery. The CDR3 here is CASSFGGISYNEQFF. The CDR3 region has the DNA TGTGCCAGCAGTTTCGGCGGCATTTCCTACAATGAGCAGTTCTTC.